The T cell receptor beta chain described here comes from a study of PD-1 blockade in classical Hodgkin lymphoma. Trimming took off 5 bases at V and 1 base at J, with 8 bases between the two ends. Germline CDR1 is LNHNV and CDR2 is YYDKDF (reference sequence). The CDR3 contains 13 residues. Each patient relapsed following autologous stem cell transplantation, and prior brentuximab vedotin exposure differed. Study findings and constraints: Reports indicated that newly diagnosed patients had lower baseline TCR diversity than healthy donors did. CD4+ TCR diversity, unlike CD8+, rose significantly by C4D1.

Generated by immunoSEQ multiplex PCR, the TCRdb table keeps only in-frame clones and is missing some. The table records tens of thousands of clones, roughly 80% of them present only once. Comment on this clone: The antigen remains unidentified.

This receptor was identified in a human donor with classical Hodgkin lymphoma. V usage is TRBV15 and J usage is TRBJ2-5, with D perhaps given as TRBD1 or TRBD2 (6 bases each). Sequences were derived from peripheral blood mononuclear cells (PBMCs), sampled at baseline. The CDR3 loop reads CATSGGPQETQYF. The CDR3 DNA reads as TGTGCCACCAGCGGGGGGCCCCAAGAGACCCAGTACTTC.